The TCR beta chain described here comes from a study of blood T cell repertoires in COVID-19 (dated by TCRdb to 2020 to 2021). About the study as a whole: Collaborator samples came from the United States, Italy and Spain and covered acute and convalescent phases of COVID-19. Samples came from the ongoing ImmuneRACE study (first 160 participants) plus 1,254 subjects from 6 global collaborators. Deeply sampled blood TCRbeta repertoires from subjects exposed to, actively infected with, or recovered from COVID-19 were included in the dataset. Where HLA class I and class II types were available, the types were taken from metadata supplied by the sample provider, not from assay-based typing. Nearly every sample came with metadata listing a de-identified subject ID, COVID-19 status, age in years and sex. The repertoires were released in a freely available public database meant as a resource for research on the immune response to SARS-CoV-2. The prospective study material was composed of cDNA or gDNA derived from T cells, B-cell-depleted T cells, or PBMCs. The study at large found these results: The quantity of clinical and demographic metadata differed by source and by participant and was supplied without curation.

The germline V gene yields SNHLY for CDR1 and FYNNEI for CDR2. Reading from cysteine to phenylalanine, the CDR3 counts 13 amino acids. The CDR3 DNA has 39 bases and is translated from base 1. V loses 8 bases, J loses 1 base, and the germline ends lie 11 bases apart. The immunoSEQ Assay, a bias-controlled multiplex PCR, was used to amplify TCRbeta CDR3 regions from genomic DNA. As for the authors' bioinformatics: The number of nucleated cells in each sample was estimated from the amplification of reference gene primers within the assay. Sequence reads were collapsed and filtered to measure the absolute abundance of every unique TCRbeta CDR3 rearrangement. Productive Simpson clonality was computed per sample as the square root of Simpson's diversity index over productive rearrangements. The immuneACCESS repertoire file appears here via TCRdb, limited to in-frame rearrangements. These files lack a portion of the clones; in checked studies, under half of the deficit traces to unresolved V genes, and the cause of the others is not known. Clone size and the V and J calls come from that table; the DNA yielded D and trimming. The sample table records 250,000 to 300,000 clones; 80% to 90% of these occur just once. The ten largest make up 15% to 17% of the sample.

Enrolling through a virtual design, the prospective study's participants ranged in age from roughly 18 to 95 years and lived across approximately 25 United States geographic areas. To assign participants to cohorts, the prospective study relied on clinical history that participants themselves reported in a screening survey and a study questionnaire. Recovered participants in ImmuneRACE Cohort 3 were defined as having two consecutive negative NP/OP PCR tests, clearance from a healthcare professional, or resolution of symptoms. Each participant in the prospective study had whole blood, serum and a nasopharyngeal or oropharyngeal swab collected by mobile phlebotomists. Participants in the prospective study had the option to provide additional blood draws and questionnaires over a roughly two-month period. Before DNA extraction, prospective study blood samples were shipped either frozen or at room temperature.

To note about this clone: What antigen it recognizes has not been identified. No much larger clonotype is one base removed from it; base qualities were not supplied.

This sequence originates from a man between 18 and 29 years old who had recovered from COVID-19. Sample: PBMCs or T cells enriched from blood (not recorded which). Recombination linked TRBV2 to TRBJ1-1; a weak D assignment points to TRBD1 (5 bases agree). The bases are TGTGCCAGCCTAAACCAGGGGAACACTGAAGCTTTCTTT. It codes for CASLNQGNTEAFF.